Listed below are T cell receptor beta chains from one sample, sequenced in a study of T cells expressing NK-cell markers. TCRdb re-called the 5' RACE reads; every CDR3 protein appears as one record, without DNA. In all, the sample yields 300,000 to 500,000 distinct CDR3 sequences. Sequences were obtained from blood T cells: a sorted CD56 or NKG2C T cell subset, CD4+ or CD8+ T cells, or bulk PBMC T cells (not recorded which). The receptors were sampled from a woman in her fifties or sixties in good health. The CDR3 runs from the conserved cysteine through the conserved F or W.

CDR3: CASRPPMTGTGANVLTF
J: TRBJ2-6
V: TRBV11-1

CDR3: CASSPTRGAEAFF
J: TRBJ1-1
V: TRBV18

CDR3: CASSFGGQLSKAEAFF
J: TRBJ1-1
V: TRBV5-1

CDR3: CASSLAGFIDEQFF
J: TRBJ2-1
V: TRBV5-1

CDR3: CASSLDPSGAYNEQFF
J: TRBJ2-1
V: TRBV5-1

CDR3: CASSPTDPVPGELFF
J: TRBJ2-2
V: TRBV18

CDR3: CSVEDLQVVTQYF
J: TRBJ2-5
V: TRBV29-1

CDR3: CASSQRAGQLTDTQYF
J: TRBJ2-3
V: TRBV14

CDR3: CASRVPGQGPYEQYF
J: TRBJ2-7
V: TRBV6-5

CDR3: CASTTRDEQFF
J: TRBJ2-1
V: TRBV5-1

CDR3: CASSSQPGLETQYF
J: TRBJ2-5
V: TRBV5-4

CDR3: CASSLALTGGYF
J: TRBJ2-5
V: TRBV7-2

CDR3: CASSLALGDGYTF
J: TRBJ1-2
V: TRBV5-1